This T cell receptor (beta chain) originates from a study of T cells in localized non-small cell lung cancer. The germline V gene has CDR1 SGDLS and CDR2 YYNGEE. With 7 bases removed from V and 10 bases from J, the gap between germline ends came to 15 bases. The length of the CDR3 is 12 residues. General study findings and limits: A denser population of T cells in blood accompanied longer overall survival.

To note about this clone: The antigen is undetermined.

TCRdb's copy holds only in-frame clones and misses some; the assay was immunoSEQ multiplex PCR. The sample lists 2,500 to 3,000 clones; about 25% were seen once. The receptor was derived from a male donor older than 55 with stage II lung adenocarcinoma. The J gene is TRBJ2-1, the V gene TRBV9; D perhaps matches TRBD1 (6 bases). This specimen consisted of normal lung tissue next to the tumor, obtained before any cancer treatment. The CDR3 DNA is TGTGCCAGCGTCGACAGGCTAACCGAGCAGTTCTTC. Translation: CASVDRLTEQFF.